The sequence of this T cell receptor (beta chain) was determined in a study of beta chain features in type 1 diabetes. Study findings and constraints: TCRB CDR3s from Type 1 diabetes patients were moderately but significantly shorter in all four CD4+ subsets.

Reverse transcribing all isolated RNA meant expressed TCRB transcripts were sequenced. The protocol was immunoSEQ multiplex PCR, while the TCRdb copy is restricted to in-frame clones and leaves out a portion. This table holds about 650,000 clones, 9.5% to 15% found once. CDR1 is SGHVS and CDR2 is FQNEAQ in the germline V gene. The CDR3 is 16 residues long. The junction had 9 bases not matched to a gene; V was cut back by 4 bases and J by 3 bases. This clone has more than one count but fewer than ten. As yet, its antigen is unknown. This TCR came from a man aged 30-40 years with type 1 diabetes. V is TRBV7-8 and J is TRBJ1-5; 7 bases are a match to TRBD1. Sample: naive CD4+ T cells from blood. The CDR3 sequence: CASSSRQGPLNQPQHF. DNA for the CDR3: TGTGCCAGCAGCTCTCGACAGGGCCCTCTCAATCAGCCCCAGCATTTT.